Below, 23 T cell receptor beta chains from the same sample are listed, as sequenced in a study of blood T cell repertoires in COVID-19 (dated by TCRdb to about 2020). Libraries were built with the immunoSEQ multiplex PCR assay. The immuneACCESS repertoire file appears here via TCRdb, limited to in-frame rearrangements. These files lack a portion of the clones; in checked studies, under half of the deficit traces to unresolved V genes, and the cause of the others is not known. The sample profile shows over 60,000 clones; roughly 86% of them were found once. 1% of the sample rests with the top ten. The sequenced material came from peripheral blood. The receptors shown here come from a man between 70 and 80 years old with acute or convalescent COVID-19.

V usage is TRBV24-1 and J usage is TRBJ1-5; 7 nucleotides agree with TRBD1. Germline assignment: CDR1 KGHDR and CDR2 SFDVKD. The CDR3 length is 15 residues. With 4 bases clipped from V and 2 bases from J, the junction kept 4 bases outside the gene matches. CDR3 DNA: TGTGCCACCAGTGAATCCGGGACAGGCAATCAGCCCCAGCATTTT. This encodes CATSESGTGNQPQHF.

This chain joins TRBV5-1 and TRBJ2-7; TRBD1 is a possible D gene (5 bases). Trimming took off 5 bases at V and 3 bases at J, with 9 bases between the two ends. Germline CDR1 and CDR2: SGHRS and YFSETQ. The CDR3 is 12 residues long. CDR3 amino acids: CASSSQGYEQYF. Here the CDR3 DNA reads TGCGCCAGCAGTTCCCAGGGCTACGAGCAGTACTTC.

V and J are TRBV10-3 and TRBJ2-5; 8 positions match TRBD1. The V gene end was trimmed by 1 base and the J gene end by 4 bases; junction bases not matched to a gene: 17. CDR1 and CDR2 from the germline V gene are ENHRY and SYGVKD. The CDR3 spans 19 residues. The CDR3 sequence: CAISEFGRGPAPKVETQYF. The CDR3 DNA reads as TGTGCCATCAGTGAGTTTGGCAGGGGGCCCGCCCCCAAGGTAGAGACCCAGTACTTC.

With regard to this clone: The sample carries other DNA sequences with the same CDR3. The chain uses TRBV30 and TRBJ1-1, with D tentatively TRBD1 (6 bases). CDR3 length equals 13 residues. CDR1 and CDR2 from the germline V gene are GTSNPN and SVGIG (reference sequence). Trimming stripped 0 bases from V and 1 base from J, with 6 bases between. The CDR3 bases are TGTGCCTGGAGTGTAGGGGGGAACACTGAAGCTTTCTTT. Protein sequence: CAWSVGGNTEAFF.

The gene calls are TRBV11-2 and TRBJ2-7, with D possibly being TRBD2 (5 bases). Trimming took off 1 base at V and 1 base at J, with 14 bases between the two ends. Germline V gene sequence: CDR1 SGHAT, CDR2 FQNNGV. This CDR3 has 16 residues. CDR3 loop: CASSLGLSGWSYEQYF. CDR3 DNA sequence: TGTGCCAGCAGCTTAGGTTTATCGGGATGGTCCTACGAGCAGTACTTC.

The chain recombines TRBV3-1 (or the pseudogene TRBV3-2) with TRBJ1-2; D might be TRBD1 (6 bases). The germline gives CDR1 LGHDT, CDR2 YNNKEL (reference sequence). This CDR3 comprises 14 residues. The germline V and J ends were trimmed by 5 bases and 6 bases, with 16 bases remaining between them. The CDR3, as DNA: TGTGCCAGCAGCACTCAGGGGTTTGACCATGGCTACACCTTC. This translates into CASSTQGFDHGYTF.

V usage is TRBV6-5 and J usage is TRBJ2-1, with 7 bases that match TRBD2. With V trimmed by 6 bases and J by 6 bases, 11 bases remained unmatched. CDR1 MNHEY and CDR2 SVGAGI come from the germline V gene. The length of the CDR3 is 15 residues. In DNA, the CDR3 is TGTGCCAGCAGGCCGACTAGCCTGGGAAGCAATGAGCAGTTCTTC. Its protein is CASRPTSLGSNEQFF.

This chain joins TRBV3-1 (or the pseudogene TRBV3-2) and TRBJ1-3; 9 nucleotides match TRBD1. The CDR3 contains 15 residues. Germline V gene sequence: CDR1 LGHDT, CDR2 YNNKEL (reference sequence). Germline trimming cut 4 bases from V and 4 bases from J; bases unmatched to any gene: 5. The CDR3 sequence: CASSLLDRGGNTIYF. The CDR3 DNA follows: TGTGCCAGCAGCCTCCTGGACAGGGGCGGAAACACCATATATTTT.

The chain has TRBV5-4 and TRBJ2-7; 8 bases fit TRBD2. Germline CDR1 SGHNT, CDR2 YYREEE (reference sequence). This CDR3 has 13 amino acids. V gave up 3 bases and J gave up 5 bases; unmatched junction bases: 4. The CDR3: CASSSGGANEQYF. In nucleotides, the CDR3 is TGTGCCAGCAGCTCGGGGGGGGCCAACGAGCAGTACTTC.

The V and J genes are TRBV5-1 and TRBJ1-1, with 8 positions matching TRBD1. Germline V CDR1 and CDR2: SGHRS, YFSETQ. Losses at the gene ends were 4 bases for V and 4 bases for J; bases not matched to a gene: 9. The CDR3 is made up of 15 amino acids. CDR3 region: CASSAGQGRSTEAFF. In nucleotides, the CDR3 is TGCGCCAGCAGCGCAGGACAGGGCAGGAGCACTGAAGCTTTCTTT.

J is TRBJ2-3 and V is TRBV6-4, with D possibly matching TRBD2 (5 bases). The V gene's germline CDR1 is MRHNA and CDR2 SNTAGT. This CDR3 spans 14 amino acids. V shed 7 bases and J shed 2 bases, with 13 bases lying between them. In DNA form, the CDR3 reads TGTGCCAGCATTCGACCGGGGTACACAGATACGCAGTATTTT. It specifies CASIRPGYTDTQYF.

The rearrangement joins TRBV2 to TRBJ2-7; 7 nucleotides match TRBD1. V lost 7 bases to trimming and J lost 2 bases; unmatched junction nucleotides: 8. CDR1 is SNHLY and CDR2 is FYNNEI in the germline V gene. The CDR3 has 14 residues. CDR3 sequence reads: CASTLTGIPYEQYF. DNA of the CDR3: TGTGCCAGCACATTGACAGGGATCCCCTACGAGCAGTACTTC.

This clone was picked up a small number of times. This chain joins TRBV28 and TRBJ2-7; the match to TRBD2 covers 10 bases. The trim removed 6 bases at V and 4 bases at J, leaving 6 bases unmatched. The CDR3 consists of 14 residues. CDR1 is MDHEN, CDR2 SYDVKM, per germline. This CDR3 is CASRPSGRSYEQYF. The CDR3 nucleotides are TGTGCCAGCAGGCCTAGCGGGAGATCGTACGAGCAGTACTTC.

This chain connects TRBV10-2 to TRBJ2-7; TRBD2 matches at 16 bases. Germline loops: CDR1 WSHSY, CDR2 SAAADI. This CDR3 is 17 amino acids long. Trimming took 6 bases from V and 2 from J; bases not matched to a gene: 7. The CDR3 DNA reads TGCGCCAGCAGCCCCCTCGGGACTAGCGGGGGGGCCTACGAGCAGTACTTC. Encoded protein: CASSPLGTSGGAYEQYF.

This chain connects TRBV6-5 to TRBJ2-2; D is perhaps TRBD1 (6 bases). Trimming removed 7 bases from V and 0 bases from J, with 12 bases in between. This CDR3 has 15 residues. CDR1 is MNHEY, CDR2 SVGAGI, per germline. CDR3 loop: CASTYGTPNTGELFF. CDR3 sequence (DNA): TGTGCCAGCACCTACGGGACACCGAACACCGGGGAGCTGTTTTTT.

The chain combines TRBV5-1 with TRBJ2-5; 11 bases align to TRBD2. The CDR3 extends over 15 amino acids. Germline V gives CDR1 SGHRS, CDR2 YFSETQ. V gave up 1 base and J gave up 5 bases; unmatched junction bases: 4. The CDR3: CASSLLASGRETQYF. CDR3 bases: TGCGCCAGCAGCTTGCTGGCTAGCGGGAGGGAGACCCAGTACTTC.

This sequence joins TRBV9 and TRBJ2-7; 7 bases line up with TRBD1. Germline V CDR1 and CDR2: SGDLS, YYNGEE. The J segment lost 5 bases and the V segment lost 2 bases, leaving 4 bases of the junction unmatched. This CDR3 has 13 residues. CDR3 loop: CASSVTGVDEQYF. In nucleotides, the CDR3 is TGTGCCAGCAGCGTTACAGGGGTGGACGAGCAGTACTTC.

This clone was found once. The rearrangement joins TRBV7-9 to TRBJ1-6, with D unresolved. CDR3 length: 14 amino acids. Trimming pared 5 bases from V and 7 bases from J, leaving 12 bases between. Germline V gives CDR1 SEHNR, CDR2 FQNEAQ (reference sequence). The CDR3 loop is CASSPRAPNSPLHF. DNA of the CDR3: TGTGCCAGCAGCCCGCGGGCCCCGAATTCACCCCTCCACTTT.

The chain links TRBV11-1 to TRBJ1-2, with 8 bases aligning to TRBD1. Germline lookup yields CDR1 SGHAT and CDR2 FQDESV (reference sequence). The CDR3 is made up of 14 amino acids. V dropped 6 bases and J dropped 13; count of bases not matched to a gene: 16. The CDR3 sequence: CASSPRGWTGSSTF. CDR3 nucleotides: TGTGCCAGCAGTCCAAGGGGTTGGACAGGGAGCAGCACCTTC.

V gene TRBV7-8 combines with J gene TRBJ1-1; D not certain. V lost 2 bases and J 5 bases, leaving 6 bases between the germline ends. The CDR3 is 12 amino acids. Germline V gene sequence: CDR1 SGHVS, CDR2 FQNEAQ. This CDR3 is CASSLRETEAFF. In nucleotides, the CDR3 is TGTGCCAGCAGCTTACGGGAAACTGAAGCTTTCTTT.

The J gene is TRBJ2-7, the V gene TRBV27; 7 nucleotides agree with TRBD1. V shed 3 bases and J 3 bases; nucleotides not matched to a gene: 2. The CDR3 runs 13 residues. Germline-derived CDR1 and CDR2 are MNHEY and SMNVEV (reference sequence). CDR3 protein: CASSLGDSYEQYF. The CDR3 coding sequence is TGTGCCAGCAGTTTGGGGGACAGCTACGAGCAGTACTTC.

The chain employs TRBV24-1 and TRBJ2-1; 7 nucleotides agree with TRBD2. The CDR3 spans 13 residues. Trimming took 12 bases from V and 9 from J; bases not matched to a gene: 13. In germline, CDR1 is KGHDR, CDR2 SFDVKD. The CDR3 sequence is CASRAGDFGEQFF. The CDR3 coding sequence is TGTGCCTCGAGGGCGGGGGATTTCGGTGAGCAGTTCTTC.

The chain couples TRBV9 to TRBJ2-3; D not certain. CDR1 and CDR2 (germline): SGDLS, YYNGEE. V was cut by 4 bases and J by 4 bases, with 13 bases left in between. The CDR3 consists of 14 residues. This CDR3 is CASSPSPTADTQYF. The DNA for the CDR3 is TGTGCCAGCAGCCCCTCCCCCACAGCAGATACGCAGTATTTT.